These 27 T cell receptor beta chains were all obtained from the same sample, sequenced in a study of technical replicates of blood from several donors. Clones were read by immunoSEQ multiplex PCR, and TCRdb kept only the in-frame ones, dropping some. Counted here are 65,000 to 85,000 clones, 90% to 95% occurring once; the ten biggest clones make up under 0.5%. The material sequenced was T cells isolated from PBMCs. These receptor sequences come from a human donor in good health.

The chain carries TRBV2 and TRBJ1-5; D possibly corresponds to TRBD1 (5 bases). V shed 4 bases and J shed 5 bases, with 6 bases lying between them. CDR1 SNHLY and CDR2 FYNNEI come from the germline V gene. The CDR3 runs 12 residues. CDR3 protein: CASSAGYQPQHF. The DNA of the CDR3 is TGTGCCAGCAGTGCAGGGTATCAGCCCCAGCATTTT.

The J gene is TRBJ1-5, the V gene TRBV28, with D perhaps TRBD1 (6 bases). The germline V and J ends were trimmed by 5 bases and 5 bases, with 13 bases remaining between them. CDR1 MDHEN and CDR2 SYDVKM come from the germline V gene. The CDR3 consists of 14 residues. The CDR3 sequence is CASSPITGHQPQHF. In nucleotides, the CDR3 is TGTGCCAGCAGTCCTATAACAGGGCATCAGCCCCAGCATTTT.

The CDR3 region is CASSLGRTYEQYF. The CDR3 nucleotides are TGTGCCAGCAGTTTAGGCAGAACCTACGAGCAGTACTTC. The V call is TRBV27, the J call TRBJ2-7; D unclear. The germline gives CDR1 MNHEY, CDR2 SMNVEV (reference sequence). The CDR3 runs to 13 residues. V was shortened by 2 bases and J by 2 bases, with 7 bases between the two germline ends.

J is TRBJ2-7 and V is TRBV4-1; TRBD1 matches at 7 bases. Trimming removed 2 bases from V and 3 bases from J; junction bases left unmatched: 10. Germline values: CDR1 MGHRA, CDR2 YSYEKL. This CDR3 has 16 residues. The CDR3 protein is CASSQTTTGTIYEQYF. As DNA, the CDR3 is TGCGCCAGCAGCCAAACGACGACAGGGACCATCTACGAGCAGTACTTC.

The chain is built from TRBV5-1 and TRBJ2-3; D remains ambiguous. CDR3 length: 13 amino acids. Germline CDR1 and CDR2: SGHRS and YFSETQ. Trimming cost V 3 bases and J 1 base, with 6 bases left between them. Here the CDR3 DNA reads TGCGCCAGCAGCTATACAGGCACAGATACGCAGTATTTT. Its translation is CASSYTGTDTQYF.

The genes are TRBV5-6 and TRBJ1-2; TRBD1 matches at 8 bases. The germline CDR1 and CDR2 sequences are SGHDT and YYEEEE. V shed 3 bases, J shed 4 bases, and the junction held 2 bases outside the gene matches. This CDR3 contains 13 residues. CDR3 residues: CASSSTGGYGYTF. The CDR3 nucleotides are TGTGCCAGCAGCTCTACAGGGGGCTATGGCTACACCTTC.

V gene TRBV6-5 combines with J gene TRBJ1-1, with a weak D call TRBD1 (6 bases). The CDR3 is 16 amino acids. From germline, CDR1 is MNHEY and CDR2 SVGAGI. V shed 0 bases and J shed 1 base, with 12 bases lying between them. CDR3 bases: TGTGCCAGCAGTTACTCGGGGGCGTGGACGAACACTGAAGCTTTCTTT. Translating gives CASSYSGAWTNTEAFF.

The CDR3 coding sequence is TGTGCCAGTAGTCAAGGGACTAGCGGCCTTTTTACCTACGAGCAGTACTTC. This encodes CASSQGTSGLFTYEQYF. V usage is TRBV19 and J usage is TRBJ2-7, with 11 bases that match TRBD2. CDR1 is LNHDA and CDR2 is SQIVND in the germline V gene (reference sequence). V was pared by 5 bases and J by 2 bases, with 11 bases of the junction left unmatched. The CDR3 spans 17 residues.

The V and J genes are TRBV19 and TRBJ1-3; no reliable D call. Germline V gives CDR1 LNHDA, CDR2 SQIVND (reference sequence). V gave up 3 bases and J gave up 0 bases, with 3 bases separating them. CDR3 length equals 13 residues. The CDR3 region is CASSMSSGNTIYF. The CDR3 DNA follows: TGTGCCAGTAGTATGAGCTCTGGAAACACCATATATTTT.

This chain connects TRBV19 to TRBJ2-7; D may be TRBD2 (5 bases). Trimming pared 0 bases from V and 0 bases from J, leaving 9 bases between. The CDR3 contains 15 residues. CDR1 and CDR2 (germline): LNHDA, SQIVND (reference sequence). The CDR3 nucleotides are TGTGCCAGTAGTATAGATTCGGGGAGCTCCTACGAGCAGTACTTC. The encoded protein is CASSIDSGSSYEQYF.

The V and J genes are TRBV7-9 and TRBJ2-2; TRBD1 agrees at 8 bases. The CDR3 sequence is 18 residues long. Germline V gives CDR1 SEHNR, CDR2 FQNEAQ (reference sequence). J lost 5 bases, V lost 5 bases, and 16 bases had no gene match. The CDR3 coding sequence is TGTGCCAGCAGCCCCTATGTCCGCAGGGGGCGATGGACCGGGGAGCTGTTTTTT. It translates to CASSPYVRRGRWTGELFF.

V and J are TRBV5-5 and TRBJ2-7, with 11 bases matching TRBD2. CDR1 and CDR2 from the germline V gene are SGHKS and YYEKEE (reference sequence). J was trimmed by 2 bases and V by 1 base; bases with no gene match: 2. This CDR3 has 15 amino acids. This CDR3 reads CASSLTSGGAYEQYF. The DNA for the CDR3 is TGTGCCAGCAGCTTGACTAGCGGGGGAGCCTACGAGCAGTACTTC.

The rearrangement uses TRBV7-9 and TRBJ1-5, with D perhaps matching TRBD1 (5 bases). Trimming cost V 8 bases and J 6 bases, with 17 bases left between them. Germline V CDR1 and CDR2: SEHNR, FQNEAQ (reference sequence). The CDR3 is 14 amino acids. The DNA for the CDR3 is TGTGCCAGCGGCTCACCGGGGGGAGGTCAGCCCCAGCATTTT. Its translation is CASGSPGGGQPQHF.

The V gene is TRBV11-1, the J gene TRBJ2-2, with D possibly TRBD2 on 5 matching bases. The V end was cut by 5 bases, the J end by 4 bases, with 14 bases between. The V gene's germline CDR1 is SGHAT and CDR2 FQDESV (reference sequence). The CDR3 length is 15 residues. CDR3 amino acids: CASSPWTAATGELFF. The CDR3 DNA reads TGTGCCAGCAGCCCTTGGACTGCCGCCACCGGGGAGCTGTTTTTT. Using reference TRBV11-1 and TRBJ2-2 for the parts outside the CDR3, the full variable domain is EAEVAQSPRYKITEKSQAVAFWCDPISGHATLYWYRQILGQGPELLVQFQDESVVDDSQLPKDRFSAERLKGVDSTLKIQPAELGDSAMYLCASSPWTAATGELFFGEGSRLTVL.

This chain connects TRBV6-6 to TRBJ1-5, with 7 bases that match TRBD1. CDR1 is MNHNY, CDR2 SVGAGI, per germline (reference sequence). The V and J ends lost 5 bases and 4 bases, in that order; junction bases with no gene match: 2. The length of the CDR3 is 13 residues. The CDR3 sequence is CASSPRGNQPQHF. Written as DNA, the CDR3 is TGTGCCAGCAGTCCCAGGGGGAATCAGCCCCAGCATTTT.

The chain links TRBV5-1 to TRBJ1-1, with TRBD1 identical over 10 bases. After removal of 5 bases from V and 1 base from J, the junction contained 5 bases not matched to a gene. CDR1 SGHRS and CDR2 YFSETQ come from the germline V gene. The CDR3 length is 15 residues. For the CDR3, the DNA is TGCGCCAGCAGGGGACAGGGGAAGGCGAACACTGAAGCTTTCTTT. This gives the protein CASRGQGKANTEAFF.

The V gene is TRBV9, the J gene TRBJ1-2, with 7 positions matching TRBD1. This CDR3 contains 15 residues. Germline CDR1 is SGDLS and CDR2 is YYNGEE. V dropped 4 bases and J dropped 0; count of bases not matched to a gene: 6. The CDR3 DNA is TGTGCCAGCAGCACAGGACAGGAGCCTAACTATGGCTACACCTTC. This encodes CASSTGQEPNYGYTF.

Only a few counts were recorded for this clone. The chain combines TRBV7-8 with TRBJ2-3; TRBD2 aligns across 10 bases. The CDR3 spans 17 residues. Germline CDR1 SGHVS, CDR2 FQNEAQ. The V and J ends lost 3 bases and 1 base, in that order; junction bases with no gene match: 7. CDR3 in amino acids: CASSFQSSGRGTDTQYF. The DNA of the CDR3 is TGTGCCAGCAGCTTTCAGTCTAGCGGGAGAGGCACAGATACGCAGTATTTT.

The chain combines TRBV19 with TRBJ1-1; 7 bases align to TRBD1. CDR3 size: 15 residues. Trimming at V came to 7 bases and at J to 4 bases, leaving 12 bases not matched to a gene. Germline V lookup: CDR1 LNHDA, CDR2 SQIVND (reference sequence). The CDR3 nucleotides read TGTGCCAGTACCCCAGACAGGGAAGGCTTCACTGAAGCTTTCTTT. Its translation: CASTPDREGFTEAFF.

The chain has TRBV7-9 and TRBJ2-7, with TRBD2 identical over 9 bases. Germline V gene lookup returns CDR1 SEHNR and CDR2 FQNEAQ (reference sequence). The CDR3 runs to 15 residues. V dropped 5 bases and J dropped 0; count of bases not matched to a gene: 5. The CDR3 DNA sequence: TGTGCCAGCAGCCCCAGCGGGAGGAGCTCCTACGAGCAGTACTTC. It is translated as CASSPSGRSSYEQYF.

V usage is TRBV27 and J usage is TRBJ1-1; D perhaps matches TRBD1 (5 bases). CDR1 and CDR2 (germline): MNHEY, SMNVEV (reference sequence). This CDR3 spans 15 amino acids. The V end was cut by 3 bases, the J end by 2 bases, with 13 bases between. DNA for the CDR3: TGTGCCAGCAGTTTTAGCAAACAGGCTAACACTGAAGCTTTCTTT. Protein product: CASSFSKQANTEAFF.

The rearrangement joins TRBV7-9 to TRBJ1-4; 9 bases align to TRBD1. V shed 5 bases, J shed 7 bases, and the junction held 5 bases outside the gene matches. The CDR3 is 14 amino acids. In germline, CDR1 is SEHNR, CDR2 FQNEAQ (reference sequence). In DNA, the CDR3 is TGTGCCAGCAGCGGGGACAGGGTTGGTGAAAAACTGTTTTTT. This gives the protein CASSGDRVGEKLFF.

The rearrangement links TRBV5-1 to TRBJ1-1, with 10 bases aligning to TRBD1. The CDR3 loop spans 18 amino acids. Germline V gene sequence: CDR1 SGHRS, CDR2 YFSETQ. The ends lost 2 bases at V and 2 bases at J; junction bases unmatched: 12. CDR3 loop: CASSFGPGQGLGNTEAFF. In DNA, the CDR3 is TGCGCCAGCAGCTTCGGACCGGGACAGGGGTTAGGTAACACTGAAGCTTTCTTT. Full variable domain (missing parts from reference TRBV5-1 and TRBJ1-1): KAGVTQTPRYLIKTRGQQVTLSCSPISGHRSVSWYQQTPGQGLQFLFEYFSETQRNKGNFPGRFSGRQFSNSRSEMNVSTLELGDSALYLCASSFGPGQGLGNTEAFFGQGTRLTVV.

This clone was seen once. The V call is TRBV6-6, the J call TRBJ2-3; D might be TRBD1 (6 bases). V lost 1 base and J lost 0, with 11 bases in between. Germline assignment: CDR1 MNHNY and CDR2 SVGAGI (reference sequence). CDR3 length: 16 residues. CDR3 in amino acids: CASSYYRESSTDTQYF. In nucleotides, the CDR3 is TGTGCCAGCAGTTACTACAGGGAGTCCAGCACAGATACGCAGTATTTT.

The chain joins TRBV15 to TRBJ2-7; 11 bases line up with TRBD2. Trimming cost V 1 base and J 7 bases; bases outside gene matches: 6. Germline V gives CDR1 LNHNV, CDR2 YYDKDF (reference sequence). This CDR3 has 15 residues. CDR3 loop: CATSRGLAGGQEQYF. The CDR3, as DNA: TGTGCCACCAGCAGAGGGCTAGCGGGAGGTCAAGAGCAGTACTTC. Using reference TRBV15 and TRBJ2-7 for the parts outside the CDR3, the full variable domain is DAMVIQNPRYQVTQFGKPVTLSCSQTLNHNVMYWYQQKSSQAPKLLFHYYDKDFNNEADTPDNFQSRRPNTSFCFLDIRSPGLGDTAMYLCATSRGLAGGQEQYFGPGTRLTVT.

The rearrangement joins TRBV5-6 to TRBJ1-2; D call uncertain. V was cut by 4 bases and J by 0 bases, with 13 bases left in between. Germline CDR1 is SGHDT and CDR2 is YYEEEE. The length of the CDR3 is 15 residues. CDR3 amino acids: CASSLNTAANYGYTF. DNA for the CDR3: TGTGCCAGCAGCCTGAATACAGCAGCTAACTATGGCTACACCTTC.

CDR3 loop: CASSAPTGSHSNQPQHF. The CDR3 DNA is TGTGCCAGTAGTGCCCCGACAGGGTCTCATAGCAATCAGCCCCAGCATTTT. The chain recombines TRBV19 with TRBJ1-5; 7 bases are a match to TRBD1. Per germline, CDR1 LNHDA and CDR2 SQIVND (reference sequence). The CDR3 spans 17 residues. Trimming at V came to 5 bases and at J to 0 bases, leaving 10 bases not matched to a gene.